This paragraph reports one T cell receptor (beta chain). The specificity of this receptor is unknown. Base quality data are lacking; no much larger clone is found one base away. The sample comes from a study of OX40 agonist ivuxolimab in advanced cancers. Regarding the complete study: Ivuxolimab was a fully human IgG2 agonistic monoclonal antibody targeting the costimulatory receptor OX40 (CD134). Intravenous ivuxolimab was administered to patients every 2 weeks at six dose levels: 0.01, 0.1, 0.3, 1.5, 3 and 10 mg/kg. Among the roughly 50 dose-escalation patients, about 19 had hepatocellular carcinoma, approximately 15 melanoma, 9 renal cell carcinoma and 9 head and neck cancer. In the dose-escalation cohort, 75% to 90% of patients were male, and the mean age was 60 years with a range of roughly 23 to 79. Patients were allowed to have had prior anti-PD-1, anti-PD-L1 or anti-CTLA-4 therapy, and approximately 39% of the dose-escalation patients had been treated with checkpoint inhibitors. Partial responses occurred in three dose-escalation patients: two with cutaneous melanoma and one with hepatocellular carcinoma. The purpose of peripheral TCRbeta sequencing was to test whether ivuxolimab changed TCR sequence diversity and led to clonal T-cell expansion. The paper reports the monotherapy dose-escalation portion (N ≈ 50 patients) of the phase I ivuxolimab trial.

The study at large found these results: At doses of 0.1 to 3.0 mg/kg, clonal expansion of both CD4+ and CD8+ T cells in blood was seen between baseline and week 6. In the 0.1-3.0 mg/kg groups, partial responders had among the lowest normalized peripheral clonal expansion, particularly in CD8+ T cells. After ivuxolimab, more expanded clones were found on average in CD8+ T cells than in CD4+ T cells. Low levels of normalized T-cell clonal expansion were also seen in some patients who did not respond. The antigen specificity of the clonally expanded peripheral T cells was not determined.

Genomic DNA was isolated from the sorted cells so that the TCRbeta CDR3 region could be sequenced. TCRbeta CDR3 regions were sequenced using the immunoSEQ Assay. TCRdb mirrors the immuneACCESS table, restricted to in-frame sequences. Some clones are absent from its copies; in checked studies, under half trace to an unresolved V gene, and the reason for the others is unknown. The sample table shows 25,000 to 35,000 clones, and 85% to 95% are seen once. The ten top clones hold 26% of the sample. In the germline V gene (reference sequence), CDR1 corresponds to SGHNT and CDR2 to YYREEE. The germline V and J ends show losses of 0 bases and 5 bases respectively, and no gene match explains 8 bases of the junction. Spanning cysteine to phenylalanine, the CDR3 consists of 18 amino acids. Solely the CDR3 DNA is kept, with 54 bases framed from the first base. Patients with autoimmune disease history or receiving systemic immunosuppression were excluded from the trial. Peripheral blood for TCR sequencing was collected from all dose cohorts at baseline, on cycle 4 day 1, and on cycle 7 day 1. The samples were drawn from a first-in-human, open-label, multicenter phase I dose-escalation trial of ivuxolimab. Adults with locally advanced or metastatic melanoma, renal cell carcinoma, hepatocellular carcinoma or head and neck squamous cell carcinoma were enrolled in the trial. Before TCR sequencing, CD4+ T cells and CD8+ T cells from peripheral blood were sorted into separate populations.

The source material was CD4+ or CD8+ T cells sorted from blood, sampled in a trial of the OX40 agonist ivuxolimab. The clonotype was recovered from an adult with an advanced solid tumor such as melanoma, head and neck, liver or kidney cancer. The chain couples TRBV5-4 to TRBJ2-7, with 16 central nucleotides matching TRBD2. The sequence in DNA is TGTGCCAGCAGCTTGGATTGGGGACTAGCGGGAGGGCCGGACGAGCAGTACTTC. Its product reads: CASSLDWGLAGGPDEQYF.